Below, 18 T cell receptor beta chains from the same sample are listed, as sequenced in a study of blood T cells in healthy people across ages. A second about 6 to 11 cycle PCR used barcoded and J-beta primers. TCRdb itself ran the 5' RACE reads through MiXCR, one entry per CDR3 protein. The sample lists about 800,000 distinct CDR3 sequences, about three fifths seen once, with about 20% in the top ten. Material: blood. These receptors were collected from a man younger than 40 in good health.

J is TRBJ2-5 and V is TRBV7-8, with 7 bases lining up with TRBD2. The junction had 14 bases not matched to a gene; V was cut back by 5 bases and J by 11 bases. Germline V gene sequence: CDR1 SGHVS, CDR2 FQNEAQ. This CDR3 contains 14 residues. In DNA, the CDR3 is TGTGCCAGCAGCGATGGCGGGAGTTACAATGAGCAGTACTTC. This sequence encodes CASSDGGSYNEQYF.

DNA for the CDR3: TGTGCCAGCAGGCGAGCGGGACAGGGGCTGTGGACTGAAGCTTTCTTT. Its protein product is CASRRAGQGLWTEAFF. The rearrangement links TRBV6-1 to TRBJ1-1; 10 bases line up with TRBD1. V was clipped by 6 bases and J by 5 bases; unmatched bases: 12. Germline V gene lookup returns CDR1 MNHNS and CDR2 SASEGT. There are 16 residues in the CDR3.

The rearrangement uses TRBV7-2 and TRBJ2-3; no reliable D call. Germline V gives CDR1 SGHTA, CDR2 FQGNSA. The germline V and J ends were trimmed by 3 bases and 0 bases, with 10 bases remaining between them. The CDR3 runs 15 residues. As DNA, the CDR3 is TGTGCCAGCAGCTTCGTTCGGGCTAGCACAGATACGCAGTATTTT. It translates to CASSFVRASTDTQYF. The full variable domain, in which reference TRBV7-2 and TRBJ2-3 provide the parts outside the CDR3, is GAGVSQSPSNKVTEKGKDVELRCDPISGHTALYWYRQSLGQGLEFLIYFQGNSAPDKSGLPSDRFSAERTGGSVSTLTIQRTQQEDSAVYLCASSFVRASTDTQYFGPGTRLTVL.

In the case of this clonotype: The junction does not match germline at one end; this may be a read error. J is TRBJ2-3 and V is TRBV9; TRBD2 aligns across 9 bases. Germline V lookup: CDR1 SGDLS, CDR2 YYNGEE. There are 16 residues in the CDR3. In DNA form, the CDR3 reads TGTGCCAGCAGCGTAGAAGGCGGGAGGGCAGGAGATATGCAGTATTTT. This gives the protein CASSVEGGRAGDMQYF.

The V call is TRBV29-1, the J call TRBJ2-1; D is uncertain. The CDR3 has 13 residues. V shed 3 bases and J shed 7 bases, with 13 bases lying between them. In germline, CDR1 is SQVTM, CDR2 ANQGSEA. DNA of the CDR3: TGCAGCGTTGAGTCCTTACTGATTAATGAGCAGTTCTTC. Translation: CSVESLLINEQFF.

This clonotype has only a few counts. The chain links TRBV9 to TRBJ2-7, with D uncertain. The DNA matches TRBJ2-5 better at its end, which makes the J call doubtful. Germline CDR1 and CDR2: SGDLS and YYNGEE. CDR3 length equals 14 residues. CDR3 region: CASSVVGGSETQYF. DNA for the CDR3: TGTGCCAGCAGCGTAGTAGGTGGTTCAGAGACCCAGTACTTC.

The chain couples TRBV20-1 to TRBJ2-1; 13 bases match TRBD2. Germline lookup yields CDR1 DFQATT and CDR2 SNEGSKA (reference sequence). The trim removed 0 bases at V and 7 bases at J, leaving 6 bases unmatched. The CDR3 loop spans 16 amino acids. The CDR3 bases are TGCAGTGCTAGAGAATGGACTAGCGGGAGTAAAAATGAGCAGTTCTTC. Residues: CSAREWTSGSKNEQFF.

The J gene is TRBJ2-3, the V gene TRBV20-1; weak D call: TRBD2 (6 bases). Trimming took off 1 base at V and 6 bases at J, with 17 bases between the two ends. The germline V gene encodes CDR1 DFQATT and CDR2 SNEGSKA (reference sequence). The CDR3 has 15 residues. CDR3 DNA: TGCAGTGCTAGAGGCGGGGTAGCAGGGTCGGATACGCAGTATTTT. Amino acids: CSARGGVAGSDTQYF.

V usage is TRBV12-3 or TRBV12-4 and J usage is TRBJ2-1; D may be TRBD2 (5 bases). V was trimmed by 9 bases and J by 0 bases, leaving 18 bases between them. This CDR3 has 16 residues. CDR3 amino acids: CASYMGSVSSYNEQFF. DNA of the CDR3: TGTGCCAGTTATATGGGGAGCGTGAGCTCCTACAATGAGCAGTTCTTC.

This clonotype showed up just a few times. The V and J genes are TRBV28 and TRBJ1-1; D perhaps matches TRBD1 (5 bases). The CDR3 is made up of 16 amino acids. V was cut by 3 bases and J by 0 bases, with 14 bases left in between. Germline CDR1 reads MDHEN; CDR2 reads SYDVKM. As DNA, the CDR3 is TGTGCCAGCAGTTTGGGTTGGAGGGGCGTGAACACTGAAGCTTTCTTT. Translation gives CASSLGWRGVNTEAFF.

The genes are TRBV3-1 and TRBJ2-3, with D hard to call. The germline V gene encodes CDR1 LGHDT and CDR2 YNNKEL (reference sequence). The CDR3 length is 13 residues. V lost 1 base, J lost 6 bases, and 8 bases lay in between. CDR3 bases: TGTGCCAGCAGCCAAGGCGTGGAGGATACGCAGTATTTT. This translates into CASSQGVEDTQYF.

This clonotype has only a few counts. V and J are TRBV29-1 and TRBJ2-4, with a tentative D call TRBD1 (5 bases). The CDR3 extends over 15 amino acids. The V gene lost 7 bases and the J gene lost 3 bases, with 19 bases spanning the gap. Germline-derived CDR1 and CDR2 are SQVTM and ANQGSEA. CDR3 DNA: TGCAGCGCAGTCGACAGAGTGTTAAACAAAAACATTCAGTACTTC. This sequence encodes CSAVDRVLNKNIQYF.

The gene calls are TRBV24-1 and TRBJ2-2; D perhaps matches TRBD2 (5 bases). The CDR3 totals 16 residues. The germline CDR1 and CDR2 sequences are KGHDR and SFDVKD. Trimming cost V 1 base and J 3 bases, with 11 bases left between them. The CDR3 loop is CATSDFGGLDTGELFF. CDR3 nucleotides: TGTGCCACCAGTGATTTCGGAGGCTTAGACACCGGGGAGCTGTTTTTT.

This sequence joins TRBV9 and TRBJ2-7; no firm D call. Judging by the DNA end, TRBJ2-4 fits better; the J call may be wrong. The germline CDR1 and CDR2 sequences are SGDLS and YYNGEE. The length of the CDR3 is 12 residues. Written as DNA, the CDR3 is TGTGCCAGCAGCTCCCCGGCCAACATTCAGTACTTC. Translated: CASSSPANIQYF.

V is TRBV7-2 and J is TRBJ2-1; D is undetermined. The V end lost 0 bases, the J end lost 5 bases, and 5 bases lay between the germline ends. Germline-derived CDR1 and CDR2 are SGHTA and FQGNSA. This CDR3 has 13 amino acids. The CDR3 DNA reads as TGTGCCAGCAGCTTAGCTTCAAACAATGAGCAGTTCTTC. This encodes CASSLASNNEQFF.

This clonotype was detected ten times or more. The rearrangement links TRBV7-2 to TRBJ2-6; D is ambiguous. Germline V gene sequence: CDR1 SGHTA, CDR2 FQGNSA. V was pared by 5 bases and J by 0 bases, with 2 bases between. The CDR3 is made up of 13 amino acids. CDR3 residues: CASSVSGANVLTF. The CDR3 bases are TGTGCCAGCAGCGTCTCTGGGGCCAACGTCCTGACTTTC.

The chain recombines TRBV4-3 with TRBJ2-1; D is perhaps TRBD1 (5 bases). Per the germline V gene, CDR1 is LGHNA and CDR2 is YSLEER. The V gene lost 1 base and the J gene lost 6 bases, with 13 bases spanning the gap. The CDR3 contains 15 residues. CDR3 protein: CASSQVPGFRNEQFF. Written as DNA, the CDR3 is TGCGCCAGCAGCCAAGTACCAGGGTTTCGCAATGAGCAGTTCTTC.

This clonotype appeared a single time. The chain joins TRBV25-1 to TRBJ1-6; D is undetermined. Trimming pared 2 bases from V and 8 bases from J, leaving 13 bases between. This CDR3 has 15 residues. Germline CDR1 MGHDK, CDR2 SYGVNS. The CDR3 here is CASSEQTLADSPLHF. The CDR3, as DNA: TGTGCCAGCAGTGAACAGACCCTAGCAGATTCACCCCTCCACTTT.